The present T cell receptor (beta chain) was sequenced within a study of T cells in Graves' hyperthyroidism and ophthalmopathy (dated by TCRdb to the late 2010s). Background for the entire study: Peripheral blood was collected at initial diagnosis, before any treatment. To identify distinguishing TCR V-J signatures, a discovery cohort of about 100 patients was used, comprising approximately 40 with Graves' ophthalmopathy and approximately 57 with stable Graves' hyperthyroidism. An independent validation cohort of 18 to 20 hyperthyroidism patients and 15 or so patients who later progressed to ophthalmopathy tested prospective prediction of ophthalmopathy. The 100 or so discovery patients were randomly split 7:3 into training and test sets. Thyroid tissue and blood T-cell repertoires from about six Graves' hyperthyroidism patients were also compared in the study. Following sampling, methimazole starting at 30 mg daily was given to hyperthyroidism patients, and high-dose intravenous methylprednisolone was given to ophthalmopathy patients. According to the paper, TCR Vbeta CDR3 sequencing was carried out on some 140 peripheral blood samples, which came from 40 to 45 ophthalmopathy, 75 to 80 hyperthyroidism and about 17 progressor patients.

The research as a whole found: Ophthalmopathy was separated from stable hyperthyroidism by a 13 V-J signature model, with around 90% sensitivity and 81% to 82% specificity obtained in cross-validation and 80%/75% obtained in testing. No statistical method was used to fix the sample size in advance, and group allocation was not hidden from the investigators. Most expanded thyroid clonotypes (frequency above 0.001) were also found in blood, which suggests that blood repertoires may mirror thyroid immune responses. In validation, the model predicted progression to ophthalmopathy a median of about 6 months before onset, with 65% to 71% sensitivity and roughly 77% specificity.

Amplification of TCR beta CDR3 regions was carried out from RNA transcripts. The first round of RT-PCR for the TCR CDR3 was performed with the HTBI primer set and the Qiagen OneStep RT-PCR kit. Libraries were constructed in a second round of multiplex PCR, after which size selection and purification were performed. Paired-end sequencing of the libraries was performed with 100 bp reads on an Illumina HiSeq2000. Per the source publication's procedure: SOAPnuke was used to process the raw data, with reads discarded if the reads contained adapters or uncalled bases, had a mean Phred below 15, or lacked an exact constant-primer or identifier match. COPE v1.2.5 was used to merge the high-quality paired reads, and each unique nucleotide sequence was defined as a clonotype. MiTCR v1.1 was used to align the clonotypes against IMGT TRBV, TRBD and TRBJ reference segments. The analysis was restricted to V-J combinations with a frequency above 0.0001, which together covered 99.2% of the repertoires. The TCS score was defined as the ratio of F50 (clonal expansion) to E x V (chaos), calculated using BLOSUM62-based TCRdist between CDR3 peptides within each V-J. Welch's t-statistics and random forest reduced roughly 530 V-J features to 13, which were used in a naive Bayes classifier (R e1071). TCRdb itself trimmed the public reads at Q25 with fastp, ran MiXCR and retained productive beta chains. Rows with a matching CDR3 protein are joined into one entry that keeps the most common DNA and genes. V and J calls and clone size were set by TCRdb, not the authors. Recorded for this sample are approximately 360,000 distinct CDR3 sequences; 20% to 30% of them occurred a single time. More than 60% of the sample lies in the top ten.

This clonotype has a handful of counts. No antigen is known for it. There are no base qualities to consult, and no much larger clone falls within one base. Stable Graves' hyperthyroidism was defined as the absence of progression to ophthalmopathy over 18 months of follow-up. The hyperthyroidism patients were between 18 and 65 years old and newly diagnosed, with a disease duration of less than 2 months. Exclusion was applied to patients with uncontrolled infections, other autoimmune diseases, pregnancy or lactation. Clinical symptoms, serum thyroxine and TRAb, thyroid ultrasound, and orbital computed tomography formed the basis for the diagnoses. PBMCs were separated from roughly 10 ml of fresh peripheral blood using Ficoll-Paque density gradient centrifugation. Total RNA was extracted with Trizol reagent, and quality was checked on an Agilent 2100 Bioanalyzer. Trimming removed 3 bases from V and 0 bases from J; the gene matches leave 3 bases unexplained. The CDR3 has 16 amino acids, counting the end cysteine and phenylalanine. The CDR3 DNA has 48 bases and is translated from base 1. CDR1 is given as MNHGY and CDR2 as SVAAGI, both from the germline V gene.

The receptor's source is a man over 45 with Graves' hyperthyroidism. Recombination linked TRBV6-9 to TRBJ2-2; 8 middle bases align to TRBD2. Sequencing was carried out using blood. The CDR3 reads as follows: CASSYQRETNTGELFF. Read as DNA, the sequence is TGTGCCAGCAGTTACCAGCGGGAGACGAACACCGGGGAGCTGTTTTTT.